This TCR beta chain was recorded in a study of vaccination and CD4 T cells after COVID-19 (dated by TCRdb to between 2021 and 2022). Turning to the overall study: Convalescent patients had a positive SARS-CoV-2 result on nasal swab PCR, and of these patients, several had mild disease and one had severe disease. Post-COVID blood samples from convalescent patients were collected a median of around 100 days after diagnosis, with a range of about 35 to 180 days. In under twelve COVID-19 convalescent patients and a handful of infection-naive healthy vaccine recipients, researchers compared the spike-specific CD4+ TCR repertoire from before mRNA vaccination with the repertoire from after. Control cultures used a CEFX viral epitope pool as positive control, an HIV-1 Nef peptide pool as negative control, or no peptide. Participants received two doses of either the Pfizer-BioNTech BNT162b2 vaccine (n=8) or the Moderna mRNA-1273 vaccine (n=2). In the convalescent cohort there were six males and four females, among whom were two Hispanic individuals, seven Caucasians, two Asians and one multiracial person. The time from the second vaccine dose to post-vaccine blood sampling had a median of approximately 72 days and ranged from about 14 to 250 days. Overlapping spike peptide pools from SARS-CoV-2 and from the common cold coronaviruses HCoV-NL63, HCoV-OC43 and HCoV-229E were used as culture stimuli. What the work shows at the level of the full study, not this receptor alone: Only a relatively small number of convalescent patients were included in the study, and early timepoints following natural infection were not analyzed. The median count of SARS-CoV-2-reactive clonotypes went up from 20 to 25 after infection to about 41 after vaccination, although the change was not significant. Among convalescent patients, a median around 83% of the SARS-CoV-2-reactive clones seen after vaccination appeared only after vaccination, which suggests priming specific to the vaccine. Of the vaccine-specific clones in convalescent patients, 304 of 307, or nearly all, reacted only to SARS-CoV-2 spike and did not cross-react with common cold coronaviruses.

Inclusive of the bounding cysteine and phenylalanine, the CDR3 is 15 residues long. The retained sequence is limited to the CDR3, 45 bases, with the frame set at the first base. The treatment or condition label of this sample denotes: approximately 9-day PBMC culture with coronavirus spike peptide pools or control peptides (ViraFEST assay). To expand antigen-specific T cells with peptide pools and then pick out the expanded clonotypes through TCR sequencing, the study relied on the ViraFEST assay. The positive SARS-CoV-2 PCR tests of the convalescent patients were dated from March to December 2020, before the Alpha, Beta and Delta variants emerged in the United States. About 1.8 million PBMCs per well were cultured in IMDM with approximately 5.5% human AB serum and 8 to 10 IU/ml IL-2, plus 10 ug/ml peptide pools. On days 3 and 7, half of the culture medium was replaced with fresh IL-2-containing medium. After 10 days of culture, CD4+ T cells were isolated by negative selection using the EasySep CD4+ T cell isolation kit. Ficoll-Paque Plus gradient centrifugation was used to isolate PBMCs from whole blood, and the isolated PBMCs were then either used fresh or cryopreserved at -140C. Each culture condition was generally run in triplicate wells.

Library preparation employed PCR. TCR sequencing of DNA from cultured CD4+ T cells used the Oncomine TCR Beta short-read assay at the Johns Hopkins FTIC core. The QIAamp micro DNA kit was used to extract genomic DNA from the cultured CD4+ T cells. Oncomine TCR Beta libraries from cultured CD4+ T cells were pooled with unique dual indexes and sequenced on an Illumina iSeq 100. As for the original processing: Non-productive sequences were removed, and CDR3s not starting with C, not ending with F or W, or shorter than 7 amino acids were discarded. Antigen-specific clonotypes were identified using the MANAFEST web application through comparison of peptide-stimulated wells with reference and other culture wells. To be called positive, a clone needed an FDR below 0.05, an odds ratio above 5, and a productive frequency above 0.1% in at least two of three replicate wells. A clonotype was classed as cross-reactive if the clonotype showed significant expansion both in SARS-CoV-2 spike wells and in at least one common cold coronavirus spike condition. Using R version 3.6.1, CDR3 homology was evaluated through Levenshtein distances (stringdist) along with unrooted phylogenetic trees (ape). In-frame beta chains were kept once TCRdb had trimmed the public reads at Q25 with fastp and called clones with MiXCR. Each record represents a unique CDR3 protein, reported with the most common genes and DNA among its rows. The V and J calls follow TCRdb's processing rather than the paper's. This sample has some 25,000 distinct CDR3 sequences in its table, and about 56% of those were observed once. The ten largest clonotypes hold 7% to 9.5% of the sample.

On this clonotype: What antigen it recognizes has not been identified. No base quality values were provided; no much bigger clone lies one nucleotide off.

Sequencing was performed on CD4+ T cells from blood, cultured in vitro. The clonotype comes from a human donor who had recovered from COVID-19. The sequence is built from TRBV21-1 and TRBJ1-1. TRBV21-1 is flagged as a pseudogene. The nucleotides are TGTGCCACCCGACGGCCACCGAGGCGGAGGACTGAAGCTTTCTTT. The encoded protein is CATRRPPRRRTEAFF.